A selection of T cell receptor beta chains follows, all from one sample in a study of cytomegalovirus exposure and HLA in healthy donors. The repertoire was sequenced with immunoSEQ multiplex PCR; TCRdb's copy has only in-frame clones and lacks some. This sample yields 110,000 to 150,000 clones, of which over 65% are seen a single time; 1.5% to 2% belongs to the top ten. What was sequenced was PBMCs. All receptors derive from a woman in her 30s in good health and CMV-seronegative. Both conserved end residues are part of each CDR3. Part of the rows lack a size; the others show once, few, many or a class for expanded clones.

CSVVQGNNQPQHF	NA	TRBV29-1	TRBJ1-5
CASSDREGETQYF	NA	TRBV2	TRBJ2-5
CASSELIGTHSGNTIYF	NA	TRBV2	TRBJ1-3
CASSLGQTNSPLHF	NA	TRBV5-6	TRBJ1-6
CASSVGQGASQYF	NA	TRBV9	TRBJ2-7
CAISEGTGNNSPLHF	NA	TRBV10-3	TRBJ1-6
CASSSSAVSYEQYF	NA	TRBV7-9	NA
CSSSEGRGTTNEKLFF	NA	TRBV7-9	TRBJ1-4
CASTSGGAYTDTQYF	NA	TRBV9	TRBJ2-3
CAWSVKLGTSGKNEQFF	NA	TRBV30	TRBJ2-1
CASSSFGGGYGYTF	NA	TRBV5-1	TRBJ1-2
CASSPGQGPKNIQYF	NA	TRBV28	TRBJ2-4
CASSGSILGTEAFF	few	TRBV25-1	TRBJ1-1
CASSDERGPALGQFF	NA	TRBV2	TRBJ2-1
CASSLGGGPGEPQHF	NA	TRBV4-1	TRBJ1-5
CSVRRTENSPLHF	NA	TRBV29-1	TRBJ1-6
CASSFQGTGGIVSNQPQHF	NA	TRBV7-9	TRBJ1-5
CASSLATSGSTDTQYF	NA	TRBV5-1	TRBJ2-3
CASSYSPGQRNEKLFF	NA	TRBV6-5	TRBJ1-4